One sample yielded the 3 T cell receptor beta chains listed below, sequenced in a study of cytomegalovirus exposure and HLA in healthy donors. Amplification used 60 Vbeta primers and 13 Jbeta primers. Assay: immunoSEQ multiplex PCR; the TCRdb copy retains only in-frame clones and omits some. The sample contains fewer than 180,000 clones, approximately 79% of which appear only once. Specimen: PBMCs. These receptors were taken from a man aged 50 to 60 in good health and CMV-seropositive.

This chain's CDR3 is CASSSQGAYTGELFF. The CDR3 DNA is TGTGCCAGCAGCTCACAGGGGGCTTATACCGGGGAGCTGTTTTTT. The chain carries TRBV4-2 and TRBJ2-2; 9 nucleotides line up with TRBD1. In germline, CDR1 is LGHNA, CDR2 YNFKEQ. CDR3 size: 15 residues. J lost 5 bases, V lost 5 bases, and 6 bases had no gene match.

The chain has TRBV11-3 and TRBJ2-3; 10 bases fit TRBD2. J gave up 9 bases and V 4 bases, and 4 bases lay outside the gene matches. Germline assignment: CDR1 SGHNT and CDR2 YENEEA. The CDR3 spans 13 residues. The CDR3 region is CASSSGLALTQYF. Written as DNA, the CDR3 is TGTGCCAGCAGCTCGGGACTAGCGTTAACGCAGTATTTT.

The rearrangement uses TRBV28 and TRBJ2-3; D ambiguous. Trimming pared 3 bases from V and 3 bases from J, leaving 10 bases between. CDR3 length equals 14 residues. Per the germline V gene, CDR1 is MDHEN and CDR2 is SYDVKM. CDR3 nucleotide sequence: TGTGCCAGCAGTTTCGGCAGGCCGACAGATACGCAGTATTTT. This gives the protein CASSFGRPTDTQYF.